Below are 26 T cell receptor beta chains sequenced from a single sample in a study of T cells of healthy individuals. Each CDR3 protein is one row after TCRdb ran MiXCR on the 5' RACE reads. The table records about 96,000 distinct CDR3 sequences, about 16% of them present only once. The receptors come from a human donor in good health.

This clonotype was detected many times. V is TRBV5-1 and J is TRBJ2-7; 13 bases align to TRBD2. Trimming removed 3 bases from V and 5 bases from J; junction bases left unmatched: 8. This CDR3 region has 16 residues. Germline-derived CDR1 and CDR2 are SGHRS and YFSETQ. For the CDR3, the DNA is TGCGCCAGCAGCTCTGCACTAGCGGGAGGGAACCACGAGCAGTACTTC. Its translation is CASSSALAGGNHEQYF.

This clonotype was detected a few times. The J gene is TRBJ2-7, the V gene TRBV6-2 or TRBV6-3, with D tentatively TRBD2 (6 bases). Trimming cost V 6 bases and J 2 bases, with 14 bases left between them. Germline V gene sequence: CDR1 MNHEY, CDR2 SVGEGT. The CDR3 length is 14 residues. CDR3 DNA: TGTGCCAGCAGCCCTCGGGGGACGGCCTACGAGCAGTACTTC. Its protein is CASSPRGTAYEQYF.

This clonotype was counted ten times or more. This chain joins TRBV15 and TRBJ1-1; D is possibly TRBD1 (5 bases). There are 15 residues in the CDR3. The V gene's germline CDR1 is LNHNV and CDR2 YYDKDF (reference sequence). The V end was cut by 3 bases, the J end by 0 bases, with 11 bases between. The CDR3 spells CATSSSGRVNTEAFF. Here the CDR3 DNA reads TGTGCCACCAGCAGCTCAGGGAGGGTGAACACTGAAGCTTTCTTT. Together with reference TRBV15 and TRBJ1-1, the CDR3 gives the full variable domain: DAMVIQNPRYQVTQFGKPVTLSCSQTLNHNVMYWYQQKSSQAPKLLFHYYDKDFNNEADTPDNFQSRRPNTSFCFLDIRSPGLGDTAMYLCATSSSGRVNTEAFFGQGTRLTVV.

This clonotype was observed many times. The rearrangement uses TRBV7-9 and TRBJ1-5; a possible D gene is TRBD1 (6 bases). Per germline, CDR1 SEHNR and CDR2 FQNEAQ (reference sequence). The CDR3 extends over 14 amino acids. The V end was cut by 5 bases, the J end by 3 bases, with 11 bases between. In nucleotides, the CDR3 is TGTGCCAGCAGCCCAGGACAGTACAATCAGCCCCAGCATTTT. This gives the protein CASSPGQYNQPQHF.

The gene calls are TRBV28 and TRBJ2-7, with a weak D call TRBD2 (6 bases). The CDR3 is 14 amino acids. Between the trimmed V and J ends, which lost 4 bases and 2 bases, there was a span of 12 bases. Germline V gene data show CDR1 as MDHEN and CDR2 as SYDVKM. In DNA form, the CDR3 reads TGTGCCAGCAGTTCACCGGGGGACGCCTACGAGCAGTACTTC. It yields the protein CASSSPGDAYEQYF.

The chain employs TRBV6-5 and TRBJ1-1, with TRBD1 identical over 11 bases. The germline V gene encodes CDR1 MNHEY and CDR2 SVGAGI. The ends lost 5 bases at V and 7 bases at J; junction bases unmatched: 18. The CDR3 loop spans 18 amino acids. The CDR3 sequence is CASSKASGTGGYYGEAFF. As DNA, the CDR3 is TGTGCCAGCAGTAAGGCGTCCGGGACAGGGGGATATTATGGTGAAGCTTTCTTT.

This clonotype occurred a few times. This rearrangement joins TRBV7-2 to TRBJ2-5; 16 nucleotides line up with TRBD2. Germline trimming cut 1 base from V and 6 bases from J; bases unmatched to any gene: 17. There are 21 residues in the CDR3. Germline loops: CDR1 SGHTA, CDR2 FQGNSA. DNA of the CDR3: TGTGCCAGCAGCTTAGGGCTGACTCGGGGACTAGCGGGAGGGCGTTCCAAGACCCAGTACTTC. It encodes CASSLGLTRGLAGGRSKTQYF.

This clonotype was observed at least ten times. The chain uses TRBV6-1 and TRBJ1-5; TRBD1 agrees at 8 bases. The germline V gene encodes CDR1 MNHNS and CDR2 SASEGT. The CDR3 spans 16 residues. V shed 2 bases and J 4 bases; nucleotides not matched to a gene: 7. CDR3 DNA sequence: TGTGCCAGCAGTGAATTTGGGACAGGTGGGAATCAGCCCCAGCATTTT. It encodes CASSEFGTGGNQPQHF.

This clonotype was counted at least ten times. V usage is TRBV7-9 and J usage is TRBJ2-7, with unresolved D. Looked up from germline, CDR1 is SEHNR and CDR2 is FQNEAQ (reference sequence). CDR3 size: 13 residues. V lost 2 bases and J 3 bases, leaving 8 bases between the germline ends. The CDR3 DNA sequence: TGTGCCAGCAGCTTACTCACTCACTACGAGCAGTACTTC. Residues: CASSLLTHYEQYF.

V and J are TRBV5-1 and TRBJ2-7; maybe TRBD2 (6 bases). The ends were cut back, 5 bases at V and 1 base at J, with 10 bases in the middle. The CDR3 has 13 residues. Per the germline V gene, CDR1 is SGHRS and CDR2 is YFSETQ. The CDR3 protein is CASRIAESYEQYF. The CDR3 DNA reads as TGCGCCAGCAGAATAGCGGAGTCCTACGAGCAGTACTTC.

In this sample, this clonotype turned up many times. This chain uses TRBV5-1 with TRBJ2-3; D is possibly TRBD1 (6 bases). The V end was cut by 5 bases, the J end by 2 bases, with 12 bases between. Germline-derived CDR1 and CDR2 are SGHRS and YFSETQ. The CDR3 is 14 amino acids. The CDR3 nucleotides read TGCGCCAGCAGGACGACAGGTTTCACAGATACGCAGTATTTT. This translates into CASRTTGFTDTQYF.

This clonotype was recorded at least ten times. This chain joins TRBV20-1 and TRBJ2-5; 10 bases line up with TRBD2. The CDR3 is made up of 18 amino acids. From germline, CDR1 is DFQATT and CDR2 SNEGSKA (reference sequence). The trim removed 4 bases at V and 0 bases at J, leaving 14 bases unmatched. In DNA, the CDR3 is TGCAGTGCTACTCCTGGGGTAGCGGGAGGCGCATACCAAGAGACCCAGTACTTC. It codes for CSATPGVAGGAYQETQYF.

This clonotype appeared many times. The chain joins TRBV5-1 to TRBJ2-5; 8 nucleotides line up with TRBD2. The CDR3 contains 16 residues. Trimming cost V 1 base and J 4 bases; bases outside gene matches: 9. Per germline, CDR1 SGHRS and CDR2 YFSETQ. In DNA form, the CDR3 reads TGCGCCAGCAGCTTGCAGAGCGGGAGAGGGGGAGAGACCCAGTACTTC. This gives the protein CASSLQSGRGGETQYF.

This clonotype was seen only a few times. The V gene is TRBV6-5, the J gene TRBJ1-4; D is unclear. Trimming stripped 5 bases from V and 1 base from J, with 14 bases between. CDR3 length equals 16 residues. CDR1 MNHEY and CDR2 SVGAGI come from the germline V gene. DNA for the CDR3: TGTGCCAGCAGTGAAGGAGCCGCCTTAACTAATGAAAAACTGTTTTTT. Residues: CASSEGAALTNEKLFF.

Ten or more counts support this clonotype. The rearrangement uses TRBV20-1 and TRBJ2-5; D is ambiguous. Deletions cut 5 bases from V and 5 bases from J, with 21 bases between. The germline CDR1 and CDR2 sequences are DFQATT and SNEGSKA (reference sequence). CDR3 size: 15 residues. The CDR3 region is CSAPPPNARVETQYF. Here the CDR3 DNA reads TGCAGTGCTCCCCCCCCGAACGCTAGGGTGGAGACCCAGTACTTC.

This sequence joins TRBV24-1 and TRBJ2-1, with TRBD1 matching 10 bases. The CDR3 is 15 residues long. The germline V gene has CDR1 KGHDR and CDR2 SFDVKD. With V trimmed by 9 bases and J by 4 bases, 8 bases remained unmatched. CDR3 protein: CATQPRDRGYNEQFF. CDR3 DNA sequence: TGTGCCACCCAACCCAGGGACAGGGGATACAATGAGCAGTTCTTC.

This clonotype was recorded a few times. The chain is built from TRBV27 and TRBJ1-2, with a weak D call TRBD1 (5 bases). V was clipped by 6 bases and J by 1 base, with 12 bases between them. Per germline, CDR1 MNHEY and CDR2 SMNVEV (reference sequence). The CDR3 has 14 amino acids. DNA of the CDR3: TGTGCCAGCAGCCCTTGGGGCCTTAACTATGGCTACACCTTC. Amino acid sequence: CASSPWGLNYGYTF.

The sample holds a few counts of this clonotype. The chain couples TRBV6-2 or TRBV6-3 to TRBJ1-1; a possible D gene is TRBD1 (6 bases). Germline CDR1 MNHEY, CDR2 SVGEGT. The CDR3 contains 12 residues. V was pared by 4 bases and J by 11 bases, with 14 bases between. The CDR3 region has the DNA TGTGCCAGCAGTTCCAGGGGCAGCATGGCTTTCTTT. Translated: CASSSRGSMAFF.

This clonotype was picked up many times. V gene TRBV28 combines with J gene TRBJ1-1; tentatively, D is TRBD1 (5 bases). In germline, CDR1 is MDHEN, CDR2 SYDVKM. Trimming stripped 3 bases from V and 7 bases from J, with 30 bases between. The CDR3 has 19 amino acids. CDR3 nucleotides: TGTGCCAGCAGTTTTTTTATGGGGCCGGGCACAACCGGTCCGGGTGAAGCTTTCTTT. Translated, it gives CASSFFMGPGTTGPGEAFF.

The chain recombines TRBV20-1 with TRBJ2-7; TRBD2 agrees at 8 bases. The CDR3 extends over 13 amino acids. V trimming: 3 bases; J trimming: 5 bases; junction bases outside the gene matches: 6. Germline V lookup: CDR1 DFQATT, CDR2 SNEGSKA (reference sequence). The CDR3 loop is CSASGRGGHEQYF. The CDR3 DNA reads TGCAGTGCTAGTGGACGGGGGGGCCACGAGCAGTACTTC.

The chain joins TRBV20-1 to TRBJ1-6; D might be TRBD1 (6 bases). V lost 6 bases, J lost 5 bases, and 17 bases lay in between. The CDR3 has 15 residues. Germline lookup yields CDR1 DFQATT and CDR2 SNEGSKA (reference sequence). DNA of the CDR3: TGCAGTGCCCGTCGGGGGGGGGCGGATAATTCACCCCTCCACTTT. Its translation: CSARRGGADNSPLHF.

The rearrangement joins TRBV19 to TRBJ2-1; 9 bases fit TRBD2. The CDR3 spans 14 residues. CDR1 and CDR2 (germline): LNHDA, SQIVND (reference sequence). The V gene end was trimmed by 3 bases and the J gene end by 8 bases; junction bases not matched to a gene: 5. The CDR3 DNA follows: TGTGCCAGTAGTATTAGGACTAGCGTCGATGAGCAGTTCTTC. Amino acid sequence: CASSIRTSVDEQFF.

The chain uses TRBV7-2 and TRBJ2-5; no definite D call. The germline V gene has CDR1 SGHTA and CDR2 FQGNSA. There are 11 residues in the CDR3. V was shortened by 3 bases and J by 7 bases, with 6 bases between the two germline ends. CDR3 coding DNA: TGTGCCAGCAGCTTGCACAGGACCCAGTACTTC. Its translation: CASSLHRTQYF.

This rearrangement joins TRBV7-9 to TRBJ2-7; D remains ambiguous. This CDR3 comprises 12 residues. The V gene's germline CDR1 is SEHNR and CDR2 FQNEAQ (reference sequence). V was clipped by 10 bases and J by 2 bases, with 12 bases between them. The CDR3 reads CATSGLTYEQYF. CDR3 nucleotides: TGTGCCACTTCCGGGCTAACCTACGAGCAGTACTTC. Supplemented by reference TRBV7-9 and TRBJ2-7, the full variable domain reads DTGVSQNPRHKITKRGQNVTFRCDPISEHNRLYWYRQTLGQGPEFLTYFQNEAQLEKSRLLSDRFSAERPKGSFSTLEIQRTEQGDSAMYLCATSGLTYEQYFGPGTRLTVT.

The chain carries TRBV7-2 and TRBJ2-3, with D hard to call. There are 14 residues in the CDR3. Trimming took 4 bases from V and 3 from J, leaving 11 bases between them. Germline V gives CDR1 SGHTA, CDR2 FQGNSA. CDR3: CASSSRTQTDTQYF. As DNA, the CDR3 is TGTGCCAGCAGCTCCCGGACCCAAACAGATACGCAGTATTTT.

The chain uses TRBV24-1 and TRBJ2-3; TRBD2 might be the D (6 bases). Germline V gives CDR1 KGHDR, CDR2 SFDVKD. The CDR3 is 13 residues long. The germline V and J ends were trimmed by 9 bases and 2 bases, with 11 bases remaining between them. CDR3 amino acids: CATEGGTTDTQYF. CDR3 in DNA: TGTGCCACCGAGGGCGGGACCACAGATACGCAGTATTTT.